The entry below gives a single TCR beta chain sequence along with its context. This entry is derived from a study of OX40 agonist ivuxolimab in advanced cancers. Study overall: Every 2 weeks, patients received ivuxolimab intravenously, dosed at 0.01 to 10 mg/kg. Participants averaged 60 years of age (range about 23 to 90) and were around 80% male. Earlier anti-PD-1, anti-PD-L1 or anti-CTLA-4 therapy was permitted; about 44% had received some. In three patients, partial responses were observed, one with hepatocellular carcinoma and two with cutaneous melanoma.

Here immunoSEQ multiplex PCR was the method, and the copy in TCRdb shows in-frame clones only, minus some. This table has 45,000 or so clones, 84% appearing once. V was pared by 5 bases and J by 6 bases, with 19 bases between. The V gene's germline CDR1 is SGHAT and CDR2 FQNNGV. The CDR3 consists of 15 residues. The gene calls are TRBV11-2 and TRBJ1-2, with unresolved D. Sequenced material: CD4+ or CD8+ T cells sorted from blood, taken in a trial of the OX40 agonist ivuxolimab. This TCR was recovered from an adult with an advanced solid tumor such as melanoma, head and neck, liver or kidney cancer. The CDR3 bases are TGTGCCAGCAGCCCAAGTCGCCGGGAGTGGAATGGCTACACCTTC. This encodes CASSPSRREWNGYTF.